This T cell receptor beta chain was recorded in a study of T-cell memory formation after mild COVID-19. Study results and limitations: The appearance of some responding clones in pre-infection memory suggested that cross-reactive memory joined. From day 15 to 85, contracting clones were balanced between CD4 and CD8, whereas later expanders leaned toward CD4+. Largely, contracting CD4+ clones fell within CM and EM, and contracting CD8+ clones within EMRA.

From germline, CDR1 is SGHDT and CDR2 YYEEEE. This CDR3 region has 12 residues. Trimming took off 3 bases at V and 7 bases at J, with 8 bases between the two ends. A 5'RACE reaction primed in the constant segment made cDNA libraries of TCR alpha and TCR beta, and these carried sample barcodes and UMIs. TCRdb passed the 5' RACE reads through MiXCR, listing each CDR3 protein once. Here the sample spans around 500,000 distinct CDR3 sequences, around a sixth being singletons. This clonotype was observed at least ten times. Antigen specificity is unknown. The source of this sequence is an adult woman who had mild COVID-19 (a few samples of this study predate the infection). Cell type and time point are not known. The chain recombines TRBV5-6 with TRBJ1-5; no clear D. Sequenced: PBMCs or a T cell subset sorted from them (not recorded which). CDR3 coding DNA: TGTGCCAGCAGCTCCCGGGCACAGCCCCAGCATTTT. Its translation is CASSSRAQPQHF.